A single sample is the source of the 18 T cell receptor beta chains below, sequenced in a study of OX40 agonist ivuxolimab in advanced cancers. This table comes from immunoSEQ multiplex PCR, and its TCRdb copy is limited to in-frame clones, with some not included. Of about 85,000 clones detected, 65% to 90% appear once; the ten largest clones hold less than 2%. The sample here was CD4+ or CD8+ T cells sorted from blood, taken in a trial of the OX40 agonist ivuxolimab. The receptors stem from an adult with an advanced solid tumor such as melanoma, head and neck, liver or kidney cancer.

This chain uses TRBV5-1 with TRBJ2-7; D is uncertain. V was pared by 5 bases and J by 4 bases, with 16 bases between. This CDR3 comprises 14 residues. Looked up from germline, CDR1 is SGHRS and CDR2 is YFSETQ. The CDR3 DNA follows: TGCGCCAGCAGATCGGACCCGTCTATATACGAGCAGTACTTC. It specifies CASRSDPSIYEQYF.

This clone was seen only a few times. This sequence joins TRBV11-3 and TRBJ2-3; possibly TRBD1 for D (6 bases). Germline CDR1 SGHNT, CDR2 YENEEA. V lost 5 bases and J lost 2, with 11 bases in between. CDR3 length: 14 amino acids. The CDR3 nucleotides are TGTGCCAGCAGCCTGGGGGCCGTCACAGATACGCAGTATTTT. Amino acid sequence: CASSLGAVTDTQYF.

This clone was observed at least ten times. The J gene is TRBJ2-7, the V gene TRBV19, with D unclear. This CDR3 has 14 residues. Trimming took 0 bases from V and 2 from J, leaving 8 bases between them. In germline, CDR1 is LNHDA, CDR2 SQIVND (reference sequence). The CDR3 coding sequence is TGTGCCAGTAGTATAGAAAACGGTCCCTACGAGCAGTACTTC. Translation gives CASSIENGPYEQYF.

The rearrangement links TRBV11-2 to TRBJ2-7; D ambiguous. The ends were cut back, 0 bases at V and 6 bases at J, with 6 bases in the middle. The CDR3 contains 12 residues. From germline, CDR1 is SGHAT and CDR2 FQNNGV. As DNA, the CDR3 is TGTGCCAGCAGCTTAGATCGGAGCGAGCAGTACTTC. This translates into CASSLDRSEQYF.

V is TRBV5-1 and J is TRBJ1-6; 7 positions match TRBD1. The CDR3 is 15 residues long. With 0 bases clipped from V and 7 bases from J, the junction kept 4 bases outside the gene matches. Germline V lookup: CDR1 SGHRS, CDR2 YFSETQ. CDR3 sequence: CASSLGQGRNSPLHF. As DNA, the CDR3 is TGCGCCAGCAGCTTGGGACAGGGTCGGAATTCACCCCTCCACTTT.

The rearrangement links TRBV27 to TRBJ1-4; D remains ambiguous. Per the germline V gene, CDR1 is MNHEY and CDR2 is SMNVEV (reference sequence). The CDR3 consists of 18 residues. V lost 4 bases and J lost 0, with 18 bases in between. CDR3 DNA: TGTGCCAGCAGTTCCGTCCCGGGTTCTATTTCAACTAATGAAAAACTGTTTTTT. Its protein is CASSSVPGSISTNEKLFF.

The table lists this clone with a count of one. V usage is TRBV9 and J usage is TRBJ2-1, with D unclear. The V and J ends lost 0 bases and 10 bases respectively, with 11 bases between them. There are 13 residues in the CDR3. In germline, CDR1 is SGDLS, CDR2 YYNGEE. CDR3 nucleotide sequence: TGTGCCAGCAGCGTAGGACAACTACTAGAGCAGTTCTTC. This sequence encodes CASSVGQLLEQFF.

V and J are TRBV28 and TRBJ1-2, with a possible D match to TRBD1 (6 bases). The CDR3 covers 17 residues. Between the trimmed V and J ends, which lost 10 bases and 7 bases, there was a span of 31 bases. Germline V lookup: CDR1 MDHEN, CDR2 SYDVKM. DNA of the CDR3: TGTGCCACCACCGGGGGGGCCCTGGGGGGTGACTTAGGTGGCTACACCTTC. Translating gives CATTGGALGGDLGGYTF.

This chain uses TRBV23-1 with TRBJ1-1; tentative D call: TRBD1 (5 bases). TRBV23-1 is sorted into the ORF group, with uncertain function. V lost 0 bases to trimming and J lost 2 bases, with 13 bases between them. This CDR3 is built from 16 residues. The CDR3: CASSQSKVGPNTEAFF. CDR3 bases: TGCGCCAGCAGTCAATCGAAAGTGGGGCCAAACACTGAAGCTTTCTTT.

V gene TRBV2 combines with J gene TRBJ2-3; D might be TRBD2 (5 bases). V was cut by 4 bases and J by 7 bases, with 12 bases left in between. Germline loops: CDR1 SNHLY, CDR2 FYNNEI. This CDR3 contains 13 residues. CDR3 residues: CASSGPLGYTQYF. CDR3 bases: TGTGCCAGCAGTGGTCCACTAGGGTATACGCAGTATTTT. The complete variable domain, with remaining parts taken from reference TRBV2 and TRBJ2-3, reads EPEVTQTPSHQVTQMGQEVILRCVPISNHLYFYWYRQILGQKVEFLVSFYNNEISEKSEIFDDQFSVERPDGSNFTLKIRSTKLEDSAMYFCASSGPLGYTQYFGPGTRLTVL.

The rearrangement links TRBV28 to TRBJ1-4, with 10 bases fitting TRBD1. The germline V gene encodes CDR1 MDHEN and CDR2 SYDVKM. This CDR3 contains 17 residues. V lost 7 bases and J lost 10; bases outside the gene matches: 18. In nucleotides, the CDR3 is TGTGCCAGCAACACCCAGGGACAGGGGTGGTATCAGGGAAAACTGTTTTTT. Residues: CASNTQGQGWYQGKLFF. The full variable domain, with the rest looked up from reference TRBV28 and TRBJ1-4, is DVKVTQSSRYLVKRTGEKVFLECVQDMDHENMFWYRQDPGLGLRLIYFSYDVKMKEKGDIPEGYSVSREKKERFSLILESASTNQTSMYLCASNTQGQGWYQGKLFFGSGTQLSVL.

The rearrangement joins TRBV6-6 to TRBJ1-2; D is unclear. This CDR3 is built from 15 residues. V was shortened by 1 base and J by 6 bases, with 15 bases between the two germline ends. The germline CDR1 and CDR2 sequences are MNHNY and SVGAGI (reference sequence). The CDR3 loop reads CASSYFRENGDGYTF. CDR3 DNA sequence: TGTGCCAGCAGTTACTTCCGCGAGAACGGGGATGGCTACACCTTC.

The chain has TRBV5-1 and TRBJ2-3; TRBD1 agrees at 8 bases. This CDR3 contains 15 residues. V lost 0 bases and J lost 7; bases outside the gene matches: 7. Germline CDR1 SGHRS, CDR2 YFSETQ. Written as DNA, the CDR3 is TGCGCCAGCAGCTTGGATATCGGACAGGGAAATACGCAGTATTTT. It specifies CASSLDIGQGNTQYF.

This clone was seen just once. V usage is TRBV28 and J usage is TRBJ2-3; 11 bases fit TRBD2. Germline CDR1 MDHEN, CDR2 SYDVKM. Germline trimming cut 3 bases from V and 8 bases from J; bases unmatched to any gene: 7. This CDR3 is built from 15 residues. This chain's CDR3 is CASSFLAGGPGTQYF. The CDR3 coding sequence is TGTGCCAGCAGTTTTTTAGCGGGGGGGCCAGGTACGCAGTATTTT.

CDR3 DNA: TGTGCCAGCAGCACCCGACAGGGCACTAACTATGGCTACACCTTC. Residues: CASSTRQGTNYGYTF. The genes are TRBV7-2 and TRBJ1-2; TRBD1 aligns across 7 bases. The germline V gene has CDR1 SGHTA and CDR2 FQGNSA. CDR3 length equals 15 residues. J lost 0 bases, V lost 5 bases, and 6 bases had no gene match.

The CDR3 is CASSPGTGNTEAFF. The CDR3 DNA follows: TGTGCCAGCTCACCGGGGACAGGGAACACTGAAGCTTTCTTT. The chain combines TRBV18 with TRBJ1-1; 8 bases are shared with TRBD1. With V trimmed by 3 bases and J by 1 base, 1 base remained unmatched. CDR3 length equals 14 residues. Germline V gives CDR1 KGHSH, CDR2 LQKENI.

Notes on this clone: Different DNA sequences within this sample yield the same CDR3. DNA of the CDR3: TGTGCCAGCAGTGAAAGGGGAAGAGGCACCGGGGAGCTGTTTTTT. It codes for CASSERGRGTGELFF. This sequence joins TRBV2 and TRBJ2-2; perhaps TRBD1 as D (5 bases). Per the germline V gene, CDR1 is SNHLY and CDR2 is FYNNEI. V lost 2 bases and J 4 bases, leaving 11 bases between the germline ends. CDR3 length equals 15 residues.

The chain links TRBV6-1 to TRBJ1-5; no clear D gene. Trimming took 4 bases from V and 4 from J, leaving 14 bases between them. Germline V gene lookup returns CDR1 MNHNS and CDR2 SASEGT. The CDR3 contains 15 residues. In nucleotides, the CDR3 is TGTGCCAGCAGTGTAACCCGGTCGGGGAATCAGCCCCAGCATTTT. Its translation: CASSVTRSGNQPQHF.